A selection of T cell receptor beta chains follows, all from one sample in a study of blood T cells in healthy people across ages. Each CDR3 protein is one row after TCRdb ran MiXCR on the 5' RACE reads. This sample carries fewer than 1,000,000 distinct CDR3 sequences, around two fifths of them seen once, and the ten largest clones take about 21%. Material: blood. Receptors originate from a man aged 55 to 70 in good health. The CDR3 runs from the conserved cysteine through the conserved F or W. A D gene is named only where the DNA matches it firmly. Clone size is shown for a subset of rows, as once, few, many or a class of expanded clone.

size	D	V	J	DNA	CDR3
few	TRBD1	TRBV27	TRBJ2-7	TGTGCCAGCAGTTCCGACAGGGTCCACGAGCAGTACTTC	CASSSDRVHEQYF
few	TRBD1	TRBV12-3/TRBV12-4	TRBJ2-7	TGTGCCAGCAGTACCCGGACAGGTCCTTACGAGCAGTACTTC	CASSTRTGPYEQYF
NA	TRBD1	TRBV10-3	TRBJ2-3	TGTGCCATCAGTTCCGGACAGGAAAGGGCAGATACGCAGTATTTT	CAISSGQERADTQYF
NA	NA	TRBV6-5	TRBJ1-4	TGTGCCAGCAGTTACTCGGGCATTGGGTCCAGGACCGCTTCTAGAGGGGAAAAACTGTTTTTT	CASSYSGIGSRTASRGEKLFF
NA	NA	TRBV6-4	TRBJ2-1	TGTGCCAGCAGTGACAGGCCGGGGCGTTCTACGGATGAGCAGTTCTTC	CASSDRPGRSTDEQFF
few	TRBD2	TRBV11-2	TRBJ2-3	TGTGCCAGCAGCGACTTCAGCGGGGGGCGGGAAGATACGCAGTATTTT	CASSDFSGGREDTQYF
few	NA	TRBV10-3	TRBJ1-2	TGTGCCATCAGTGGAGGTGGACCTTATGGCTACACCTTC	CAISGGGPYGYTF
NA	TRBD2	TRBV27	TRBJ2-5	TGTGCCAGCAGTTTAAGGGGAACGACTAGCGGGAAATTACAAGAGACCCAGTACTTC	CASSLRGTTSGKLQETQYF
NA	NA	TRBV20-1	TRBJ2-4	TGCAGTGCTAGACCCTCGGACGGGAGCCCTCAGTACTTC	CSARPSDGSPQYF
many	NA	TRBV4-1	TRBJ2-5	TGCGCCAGCATGGGGGTACGGGAGACCCAGTACTTC	CASMGVRETQYF
NA	NA	TRBV9	TRBJ1-1	TGTACCAGCAGCGTAGACGGCAGACCGAACACTGAAGCTTTCTTT	CTSSVDGRPNTEAFF
many	TRBD1	TRBV5-6	TRBJ1-2	TGTGCCAGCAGCTTGATGGGACAGAGATATTATGGCTACACCTTC	CASSLMGQRYYGYTF
NA	NA	TRBV6-2/TRBV6-3	TRBJ1-1	TGTGCCAGCAGTGCCGGGGGTAGGAACACTGAAGCTTTCTTT	CASSAGGRNTEAFF
NA	NA	TRBV5-5	TRBJ2-7	TGTGCCAGCTCCTCCCCCGGGACCCGCGAGCAGTACTTC	CASSSPGTREQYF
NA	TRBD1	TRBV7-8	TRBJ2-5	TGTGCCAGCAGCCACGAAACAGGGGTGGTGACCCAGTACTTC	CASSHETGVVTQYF
NA	NA	TRBV6-5	TRBJ1-5	TGTGCCAGCAGTTACCCCGGGACGAACTATGGTGGGGATCAGCCCCAGCATTTT	CASSYPGTNYGGDQPQHF
NA	TRBD1	TRBV7-9	TRBJ1-2	TGTGCCAGCAGCTTAGACAGGGGGCGCGAGGGTGGCTACACCTTC	CASSLDRGREGGYTF
NA	NA	TRBV27	TRBJ1-5	TGTGCCAGCAGTTTGATAGGGGCGGGTGAGGTTCAGCCCCAGCATTTT	CASSLIGAGEVQPQHF
NA	TRBD1	TRBV7-2	TRBJ2-7	TGTGCCAGCAGCTTGACAGGGTACACCTACGAGCAGTACTTC	CASSLTGYTYEQYF
few	NA	TRBV4-3	TRBJ2-3	TGCGCCAGCAGCCAAGGCGCCCTAAGCACAGATACGCAGTATTTT	CASSQGALSTDTQYF
few	NA	TRBV7-2	TRBJ1-1	TGTGCCAGCAGCTTAGCCGTTATCCACACTGAAGCTTTCTTT	CASSLAVIHTEAFF
few	TRBD1	TRBV5-8	TRBJ2-7	TGTGCCAGCAGCTTCGGAGACAGGGGCTCCTACGAGCAGTACTTC	CASSFGDRGSYEQYF
few	NA	TRBV9	TRBJ1-2	TGTGCCAGCAGCGTATTAGAATCCTTCGGTTATGGCTACACCTTC	CASSVLESFGYGYTF
NA	NA	TRBV12-5	TRBJ1-2	TGTGCTAGCACCCGGGGGGCGGAGGGCTACACCTTC	CASTRGAEGYTF
NA	TRBD1	TRBV12-3/TRBV12-4	TRBJ2-5	TGTGCCAGCAGCCGGGGACAGTTCCAAGAGACCCAGTACTTC	CASSRGQFQETQYF
NA	NA	TRBV9	TRBJ2-2	TGTGCCAGCAGCGCCCGTCAATCCCCCGGGGAGCTGTTTTTT	CASSARQSPGELFF
many	NA	TRBV27	TRBJ1-2	TGTGCCAGCAGTTCAGGCGCTAACTATGGCTACACCTTC	CASSSGANYGYTF
few	TRBD1	TRBV10-3	TRBJ2-1	TGTGCCATCAGTGGGACAGGGACCGCCTTCAATGAGCAGTTCTTC	CAISGTGTAFNEQFF
few	NA	TRBV2	TRBJ2-7	TGTGCCAGCAACCAAACTCCCTACGAGCAGTACTTC	CASNQTPYEQYF
NA	TRBD1	TRBV5-1	TRBJ2-7	TGCGCCAGCATGGAGGGACAGGATGACTACAATGAGCAGTACTTC	CASMEGQDDYNEQYF
many	NA	TRBV27	TRBJ2-7	TGTGCCAGCAGTTGGAGGGTTCGGGACAAAGAGCAGTACTTC	CASSWRVRDKEQYF
NA	TRBD2	TRBV3-1	TRBJ2-7	TGTGCCAGCAGCCAAGGACTAGCGGCCGAGCAGTACTTC	CASSQGLAAEQYF
NA	TRBD1	TRBV20-1	TRBJ2-7	TGCAGTGCTAGCACAGGGGGGAGCTCCTACGAGCAGTACTTC	CSASTGGSSYEQYF
NA	NA	TRBV9	TRBJ2-1	TGTGCCAGCAGCACATCGGGGGCTTCCTACAATGAGCAGTTCTTC	CASSTSGASYNEQFF
few	NA	TRBV7-2	TRBJ1-6	TGTGCCAGCAGCGCCGCGACAGCCAGTTCACCCCTCCACTTT	CASSAATASSPLHF
few	NA	TRBV10-2	TRBJ1-5	TGCGCCAGCAGTGAGTATCAGGACACCGGCAATCAGCCCCAGCATTTT	CASSEYQDTGNQPQHF
NA	TRBD1	TRBV25-1	TRBJ2-7	TGTGCCAGCGGCAGCGGGACAGGGTTCTACGAGCAGTACTTC	CASGSGTGFYEQYF
NA	TRBD1	TRBV4-1	TRBJ2-7	TGCGCCAGCAGTCCGTCCCGGGACAGGGGAAATCGCTACGAGCAGTACTTC	CASSPSRDRGNRYEQYF
NA	NA	TRBV18	TRBJ2-7	TGTGCCAGCTCACCACTGGGGGCCGGGAGCTCCTACGAGCAGTACTTC	CASSPLGAGSSYEQYF
once	TRBD1	TRBV6-6	TRBJ1-4	TGTGCCAGCAGAGGTTCCGGGACAGATAATGAAAGACTGTTTTTT	CASRGSGTDNERLFF
NA	NA	TRBV7-2	TRBJ2-5	TGTGCCAGCAGCTTAGACGGCAGGCCGACGACCCAGTACTTC	CASSLDGRPTTQYF
few	NA	TRBV12-3/TRBV12-4	TRBJ2-3	TGTGCCAGCAGTTTAGCGATCGGTTCTAGCACAGATACGCAGTATTTT	CASSLAIGSSTDTQYF
once	NA	TRBV6-6	TRBJ2-3	TGTGCCAGCAGCTATTCTCGGGGGAGGATAGCAGATACGCAGTATTTT	CASSYSRGRIADTQYF
few	NA	TRBV5-1	TRBJ1-4	TGCGCCAGCAGCTTGTTGACAGTCAATGAAAAACTGTTTTTT	CASSLLTVNEKLFF
NA	NA	TRBV7-9	TRBJ2-7	TGTGCCAGCACCCTTAGAGATAAGGGATTATCGGACGAGCAGTACTTC	CASTLRDKGLSDEQYF
NA	NA	TRBV24-1	TRBJ2-1	TGTGCCACCAGTGATGCGCGGCAGCTCCGTGGGCAGTTCTTC	CATSDARQLRGQFF
NA	NA	TRBV4-1	TRBJ1-2	TGCGCCAGCAGCCAGTTCGAGGGGAGCAACTATGGCTACACCTTC	CASSQFEGSNYGYTF
NA	TRBD1	TRBV20-1	TRBJ1-6	TGCAGTGCTAAATTCTGGGACAGGGTTGATTCACCCCTCCACTTT	CSAKFWDRVDSPLHF